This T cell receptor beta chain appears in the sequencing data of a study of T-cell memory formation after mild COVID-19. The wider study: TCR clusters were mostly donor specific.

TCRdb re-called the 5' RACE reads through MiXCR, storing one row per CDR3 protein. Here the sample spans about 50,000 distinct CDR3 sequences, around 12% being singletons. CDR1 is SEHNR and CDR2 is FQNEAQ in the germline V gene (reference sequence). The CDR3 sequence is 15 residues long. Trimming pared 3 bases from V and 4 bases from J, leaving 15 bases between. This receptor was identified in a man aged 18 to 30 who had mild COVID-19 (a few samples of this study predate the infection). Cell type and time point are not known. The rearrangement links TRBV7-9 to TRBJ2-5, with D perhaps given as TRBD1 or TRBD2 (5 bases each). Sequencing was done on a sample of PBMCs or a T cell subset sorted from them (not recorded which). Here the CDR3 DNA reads TGTGCCAGCAGCTTCGGTCAGGGAAGCGGAGAGACCCAGTACTTC. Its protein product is CASSFGQGSGETQYF.